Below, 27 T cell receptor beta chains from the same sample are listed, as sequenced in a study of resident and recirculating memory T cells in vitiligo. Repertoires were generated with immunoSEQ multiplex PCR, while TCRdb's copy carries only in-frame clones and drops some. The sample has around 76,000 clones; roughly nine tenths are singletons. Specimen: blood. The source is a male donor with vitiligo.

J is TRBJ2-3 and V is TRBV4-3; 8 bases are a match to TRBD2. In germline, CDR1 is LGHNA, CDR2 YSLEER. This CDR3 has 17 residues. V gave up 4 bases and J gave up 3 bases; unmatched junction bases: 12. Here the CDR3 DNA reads TGCGCCAGCAGCCCCAAAACGGGACTAGGGATTACAGATACGCAGTATTTT. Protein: CASSPKTGLGITDTQYF.

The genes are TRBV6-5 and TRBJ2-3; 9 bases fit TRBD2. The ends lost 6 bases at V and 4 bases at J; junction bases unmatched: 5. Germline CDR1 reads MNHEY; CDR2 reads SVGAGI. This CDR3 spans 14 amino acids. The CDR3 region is CASRGAGGPDTQYF. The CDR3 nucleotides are TGTGCCAGCAGAGGGGCGGGGGGGCCAGATACGCAGTATTTT.

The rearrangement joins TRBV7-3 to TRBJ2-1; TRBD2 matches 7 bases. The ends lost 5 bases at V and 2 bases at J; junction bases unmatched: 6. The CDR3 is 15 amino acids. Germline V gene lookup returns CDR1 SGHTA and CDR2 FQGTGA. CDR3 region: CASSPSGEPYNEQFF. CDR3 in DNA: TGTGCCAGCAGCCCCAGCGGGGAGCCCTACAATGAGCAGTTCTTC.

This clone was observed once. CDR3 sequence: CASSGQGADTQYF. Here the CDR3 DNA reads TGTGCCAGCAGTGGGCAGGGGGCAGATACGCAGTATTTT. The genes are TRBV6-5 and TRBJ2-3, with 7 bases aligning to TRBD1. CDR1 and CDR2 (germline): MNHEY, SVGAGI. The CDR3 contains 13 residues. With V trimmed by 5 bases and J by 4 bases, 3 bases remained unmatched.

CDR3 loop: CASSREQGGYTF. CDR3 nucleotides: TGTGCCAGCAGTCGAGAACAGGGCGGCTACACCTTC. The genes are TRBV6-6 and TRBJ1-2; a possible D gene is TRBD1 (6 bases). Trimming removed 5 bases at V and 8 bases at J, with 12 bases between. This CDR3 spans 12 amino acids. CDR1 is MNHNY and CDR2 is SVGAGI in the germline V gene (reference sequence).

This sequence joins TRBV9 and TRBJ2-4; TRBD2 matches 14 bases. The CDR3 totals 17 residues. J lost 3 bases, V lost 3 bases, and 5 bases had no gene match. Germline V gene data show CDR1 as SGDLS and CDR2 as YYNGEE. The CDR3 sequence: CASSAGLAGGFKNIQYF. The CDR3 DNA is TGTGCCAGCAGCGCCGGACTAGCGGGGGGCTTCAAAAACATTCAGTACTTC.

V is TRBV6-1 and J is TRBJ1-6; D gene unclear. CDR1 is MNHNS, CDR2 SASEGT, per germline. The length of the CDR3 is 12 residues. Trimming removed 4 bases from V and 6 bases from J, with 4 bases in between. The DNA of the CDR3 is TGTGCCAGCAGTGGGCCTAATTCACCCCTCCACTTT. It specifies CASSGPNSPLHF.

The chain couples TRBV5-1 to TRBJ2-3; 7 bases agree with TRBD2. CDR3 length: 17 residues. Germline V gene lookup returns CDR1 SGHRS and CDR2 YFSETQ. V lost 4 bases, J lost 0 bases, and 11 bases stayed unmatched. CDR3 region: CASSGASGTISTDTQYF. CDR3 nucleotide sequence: TGCGCCAGCAGCGGAGCCTCCGGGACTATCAGCACAGATACGCAGTATTTT.

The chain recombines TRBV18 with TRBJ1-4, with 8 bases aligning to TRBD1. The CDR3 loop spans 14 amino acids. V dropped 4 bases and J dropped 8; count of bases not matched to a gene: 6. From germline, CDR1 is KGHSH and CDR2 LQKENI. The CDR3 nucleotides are TGTGCCAGCTCACGTGACAGGGGAGACGAAAAACTGTTTTTT. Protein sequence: CASSRDRGDEKLFF. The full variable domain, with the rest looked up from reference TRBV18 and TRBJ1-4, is NAGVMQNPRHLVRRRGQEARLRCSPMKGHSHVYWYRQLPEEGLKFMVYLQKENIIDESGMPKERFSAEFPKEGPSILRIQQVVRGDSAAYFCASSRDRGDEKLFFGSGTQLSVL.

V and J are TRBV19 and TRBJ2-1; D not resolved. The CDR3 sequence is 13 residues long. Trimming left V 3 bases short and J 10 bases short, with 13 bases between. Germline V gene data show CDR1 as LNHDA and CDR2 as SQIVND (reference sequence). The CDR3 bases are TGTGCCAGTAGTATTTTTCTACGAGAAGAGCAGTTCTTC. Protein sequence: CASSIFLREEQFF.

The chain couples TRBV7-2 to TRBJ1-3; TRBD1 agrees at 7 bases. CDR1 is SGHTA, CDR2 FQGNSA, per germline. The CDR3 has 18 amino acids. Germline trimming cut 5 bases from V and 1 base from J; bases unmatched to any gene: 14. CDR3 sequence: CASSPRLLGGHSGNTIYF. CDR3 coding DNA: TGTGCCAGCAGCCCGAGACTGCTAGGGGGCCATTCTGGAAACACCATATATTTT.

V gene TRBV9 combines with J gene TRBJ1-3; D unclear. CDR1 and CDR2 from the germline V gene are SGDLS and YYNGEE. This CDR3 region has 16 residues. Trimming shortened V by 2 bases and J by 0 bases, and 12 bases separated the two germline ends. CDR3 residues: CASSVSDTGSGNTIYF. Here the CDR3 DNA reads TGTGCCAGCAGCGTCAGTGACACCGGCTCTGGAAACACCATATATTTT.

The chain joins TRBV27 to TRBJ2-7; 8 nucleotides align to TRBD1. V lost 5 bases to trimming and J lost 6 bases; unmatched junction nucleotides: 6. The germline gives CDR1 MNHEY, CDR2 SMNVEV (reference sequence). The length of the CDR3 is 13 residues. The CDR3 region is CASSVDRGSEQYF. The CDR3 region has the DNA TGTGCCAGCAGTGTCGACAGGGGTTCCGAGCAGTACTTC.

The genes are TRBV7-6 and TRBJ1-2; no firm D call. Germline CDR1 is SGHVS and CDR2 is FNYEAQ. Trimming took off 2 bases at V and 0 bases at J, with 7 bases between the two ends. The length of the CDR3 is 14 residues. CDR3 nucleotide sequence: TGTGCCAGCAGCTTATCCGGGGCTAACTATGGCTACACCTTC. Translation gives CASSLSGANYGYTF.

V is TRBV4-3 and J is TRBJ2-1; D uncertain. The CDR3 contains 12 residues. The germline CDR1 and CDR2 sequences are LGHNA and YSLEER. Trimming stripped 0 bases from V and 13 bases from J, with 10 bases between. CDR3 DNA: TGCGCCAGCAGCCAAGATCCTGGCCTCCAGTTCTTC. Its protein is CASSQDPGLQFF.

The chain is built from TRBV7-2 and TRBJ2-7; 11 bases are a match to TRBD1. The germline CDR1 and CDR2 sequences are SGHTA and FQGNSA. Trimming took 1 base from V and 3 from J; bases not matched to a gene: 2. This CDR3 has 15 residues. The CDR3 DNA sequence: TGTGCCAGCAGCTTAGGAGGGACAGGGGGCTACGAGCAGTACTTC. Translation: CASSLGGTGGYEQYF.

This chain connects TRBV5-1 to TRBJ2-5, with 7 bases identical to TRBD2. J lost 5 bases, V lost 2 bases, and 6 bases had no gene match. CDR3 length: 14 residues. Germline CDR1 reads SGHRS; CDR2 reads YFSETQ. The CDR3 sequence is CASSFGGSGETQYF. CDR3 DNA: TGCGCCAGCAGCTTCGGGGGGAGTGGGGAGACCCAGTACTTC.

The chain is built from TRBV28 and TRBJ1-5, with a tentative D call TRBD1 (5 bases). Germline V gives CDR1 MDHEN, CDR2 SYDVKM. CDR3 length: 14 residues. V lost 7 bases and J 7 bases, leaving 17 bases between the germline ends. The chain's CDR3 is CASTRWGGNQPQHF. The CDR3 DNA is TGTGCCAGCACTCGATGGGGGGGAAACCAGCCCCAGCATTTT.

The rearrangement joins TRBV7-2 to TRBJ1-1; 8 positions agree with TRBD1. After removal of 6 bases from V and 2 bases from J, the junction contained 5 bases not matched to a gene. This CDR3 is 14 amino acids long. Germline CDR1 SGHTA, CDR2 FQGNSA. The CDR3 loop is CASRDTGGNTEAFF. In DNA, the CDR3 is TGTGCCAGCAGAGACACAGGGGGAAACACTGAAGCTTTCTTT.

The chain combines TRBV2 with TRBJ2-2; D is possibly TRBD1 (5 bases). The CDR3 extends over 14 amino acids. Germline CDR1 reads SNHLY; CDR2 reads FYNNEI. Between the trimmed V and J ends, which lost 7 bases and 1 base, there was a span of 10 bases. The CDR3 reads CASILTVNTGELFF. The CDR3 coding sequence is TGTGCCAGCATCTTGACAGTGAACACCGGGGAGCTGTTTTTT.

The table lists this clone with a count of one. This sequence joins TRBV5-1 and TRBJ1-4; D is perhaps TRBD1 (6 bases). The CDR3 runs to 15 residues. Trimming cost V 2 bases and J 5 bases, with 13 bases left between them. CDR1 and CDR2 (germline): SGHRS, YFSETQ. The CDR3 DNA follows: TGCGCCAGCAGCTTAGTTTGGGGGCGGAATGAAAAACTGTTTTTT. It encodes CASSLVWGRNEKLFF.

The CDR3 spells CASSPLGTSGNTIYF. The CDR3 DNA sequence: TGTGCCAGCAGCCCTCTCGGAACTAGTGGAAACACCATATATTTT. The J gene is TRBJ1-3, the V gene TRBV2; unclear D gene. The germline V and J ends were trimmed by 6 bases and 3 bases, with 15 bases remaining between them. The CDR3 consists of 15 residues. The germline CDR1 and CDR2 sequences are SNHLY and FYNNEI. The full variable domain, in which reference TRBV2 and TRBJ1-3 provide the parts outside the CDR3, is EPEVTQTPSHQVTQMGQEVILRCVPISNHLYFYWYRQILGQKVEFLVSFYNNEISEKSEIFDDQFSVERPDGSNFTLKIRSTKLEDSAMYFCASSPLGTSGNTIYFGEGSWLTVV.

In nucleotides, the CDR3 is TGTGCCAGCAGCCCCCAAGGGACAGGGGGCACTGAAGCTTTCTTT. It codes for CASSPQGTGGTEAFF. The chain carries TRBV7-2 and TRBJ1-1; 11 bases fit TRBD1. Germline trimming cut 5 bases from V and 4 bases from J; bases unmatched to any gene: 6. The CDR3 length is 15 residues. Germline V CDR1 and CDR2: SGHTA, FQGNSA.

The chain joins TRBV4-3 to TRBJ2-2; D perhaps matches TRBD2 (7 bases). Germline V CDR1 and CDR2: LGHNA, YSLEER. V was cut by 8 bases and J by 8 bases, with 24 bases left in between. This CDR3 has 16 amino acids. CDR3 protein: CASGKGQGGASGELFF. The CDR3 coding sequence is TGCGCCAGCGGAAAGGGGCAAGGGGGGGCCTCTGGGGAGCTGTTTTTT.

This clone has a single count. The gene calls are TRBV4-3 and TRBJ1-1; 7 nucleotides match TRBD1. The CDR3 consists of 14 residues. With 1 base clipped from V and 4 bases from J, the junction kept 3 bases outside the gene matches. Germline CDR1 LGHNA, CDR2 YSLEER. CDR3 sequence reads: CASSQVTGATEAFF. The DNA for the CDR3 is TGCGCCAGCAGCCAAGTCACAGGGGCCACTGAAGCTTTCTTT.

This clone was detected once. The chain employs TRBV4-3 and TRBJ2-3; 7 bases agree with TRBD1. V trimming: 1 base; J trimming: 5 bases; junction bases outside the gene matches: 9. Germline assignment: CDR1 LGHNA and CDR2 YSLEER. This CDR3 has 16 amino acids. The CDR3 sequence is CASSQGGRGQKDTQYF. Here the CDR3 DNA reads TGCGCCAGCAGCCAAGGTGGAAGGGGGCAAAAAGATACGCAGTATTTT.

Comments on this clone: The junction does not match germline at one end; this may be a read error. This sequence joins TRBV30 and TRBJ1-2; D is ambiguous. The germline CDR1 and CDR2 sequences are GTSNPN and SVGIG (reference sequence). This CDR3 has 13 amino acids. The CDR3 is CAWSITAFYGYIF. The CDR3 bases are TGTGCCTGGAGTATTACAGCCTTCTATGGCTACATCTTC.